The source of this T cell receptor beta chain is a study of response to subunit inactivated influenza vaccine. TCRdb recomputed calls from the RT-PCR reads with MiXCR, one row per CDR3 protein. The sample has around 520,000 distinct CDR3 sequences, 10% to 15% seen once. The sample here was PBMCs from blood, taken on the day of vaccination. This TCR came from a man in his forties or fifties who received an inactivated influenza vaccine.

The CDR3 DNA follows: TGTGCCAGCAGCTTGGCGGCGGGGGGGCCGAATACGCAGTATTTT. It codes for CASSLAAGGPNTQYF. V gene TRBV5-5 combines with J gene TRBJ2-3, with 9 bases aligning to TRBD2. From germline, CDR1 is SGHKS and CDR2 YYEKEE (reference sequence). The CDR3 has 15 amino acids. V shed 0 bases and J 7 bases; nucleotides not matched to a gene: 6. The full variable domain, in which reference TRBV5-5 and TRBJ2-3 provide the parts outside the CDR3, is DAGVTQSPTHLIKTRGQQVTLRCSPISGHKSVSWYQQVLGQGPQFIFQYYEKEERGRGNFPDRFSARQFPNYSSELNVNALLLGDSALYLCASSLAAGGPNTQYFGPGTRLTVL.